Listed below are T cell receptor beta chains from one sample, sequenced in a study of blood T cell repertoires in COVID-19. Method: immunoSEQ multiplex PCR; TCRdb's copy keeps in-frame clones and lacks some. This sample has about 140,000 clones, with around 83% found just once. Source material: peripheral blood. These receptors were collected from a man aged 30 to 45 with COVID-19, enrolled during active disease. CDR3s include the opening cysteine and the closing phenylalanine or tryptophan. The D gene is left open where the match is weak. Clone size appears in some rows only: once, few, many, or a class for an expanded clone.

d_gene: TRBD2
v_gene: TRBV7-3
abundance: NA
j_gene: TRBJ2-1
CDR3nt: TGTGCCAGCAGCCCAGGGCCTAGCGGGAGCAACAATGAGCAGTTCTTC
CDR3aa: CASSPGPSGSNNEQFF

d_gene: NA
v_gene: TRBV2
abundance: few
j_gene: TRBJ1-1
CDR3nt: TGTGCCAGCAGCGCGACAGGTACGAACACTGAAGCTTTCTTT
CDR3aa: CASSATGTNTEAFF

d_gene: NA
v_gene: TRBV19
abundance: NA
j_gene: TRBJ2-7
CDR3nt: TGTGCCAGTAGTATAGATGGAGGCAGGGGCGGCGAGCAGTACTTC
CDR3aa: CASSIDGGRGGEQYF

d_gene: NA
v_gene: TRBV28
abundance: NA
j_gene: TRBJ1-5
CDR3nt: TGTGCCAGCAGTTTCCCTAGGGGTGGAAACAATCAGCCCCAGCATTTT
CDR3aa: CASSFPRGGNNQPQHF

d_gene: TRBD2
v_gene: TRBV11-2
abundance: NA
j_gene: TRBJ2-1
CDR3nt: TGTGCCAGCAGCTTACCTCCTAGCGGGAGGAATGAGCAGTTCTTC
CDR3aa: CASSLPPSGRNEQFF

d_gene: NA
v_gene: TRBV15
abundance: NA
j_gene: TRBJ2-5
CDR3nt: TGTGCCACCAGCAGAGATCGGGAGGAGACCCAGTACTTC
CDR3aa: CATSRDREETQYF

d_gene: NA
v_gene: TRBV7-2
abundance: few
j_gene: TRBJ1-3
CDR3nt: TGTGCCAGCAGCTTAGGGGGGGGAACGGGAAACACCATATATTTT
CDR3aa: CASSLGGGTGNTIYF

d_gene: TRBD1
v_gene: TRBV5-4
abundance: NA
j_gene: TRBJ2-3
CDR3nt: TGTGCCAGCAGCGAGGGACAGACGACCACAGATACGCAGTATTTT
CDR3aa: CASSEGQTTTDTQYF

d_gene: NA
v_gene: TRBV2
abundance: NA
j_gene: TRBJ1-6
CDR3nt: TGTGCCAGCATTAGGGGCGACAGTCGTAATTCACCCCTCCACTTT
CDR3aa: CASIRGDSRNSPLHF

d_gene: TRBD1
v_gene: TRBV5-6
abundance: NA
j_gene: TRBJ1-2
CDR3nt: TGTGCCAGCAGCTTAGAAGCGGACAGGGGATGGAATGGCTACACCTTC
CDR3aa: CASSLEADRGWNGYTF

d_gene: NA
v_gene: TRBV12-3/TRBV12-4
abundance: NA
j_gene: TRBJ1-2
CDR3nt: TGTGCCAGCAGTTTAGCGCCAGTTCAGACCTTC
CDR3aa: CASSLAPVQTF

d_gene: TRBD1
v_gene: TRBV28
abundance: NA
j_gene: TRBJ2-5
CDR3nt: TGTGCCAGCAGGCGAGGGACAGGGGTTCGAGAGACCCAGTACTTC
CDR3aa: CASRRGTGVRETQYF

d_gene: NA
v_gene: TRBV28
abundance: NA
j_gene: TRBJ2-4
CDR3nt: TGTGCCAGCAGTTCACGGGTCCGTGCAGCCAAAAACATTCAGTACTTC
CDR3aa: CASSSRVRAAKNIQYF

d_gene: TRBD2
v_gene: TRBV7-2
abundance: NA
j_gene: TRBJ2-3
CDR3nt: TGTGCCAGCAGCTTAGGACTAGCGTTCACAGATACGCAGTATTTT
CDR3aa: CASSLGLAFTDTQYF

d_gene: NA
v_gene: TRBV6-4
abundance: NA
j_gene: TRBJ2-1
CDR3nt: TGTGCCAGCAGTGACTCGATCTCACGGGATTACAATGAGCAGTTCTTC
CDR3aa: CASSDSISRDYNEQFF

d_gene: TRBD1
v_gene: TRBV10-3
abundance: NA
j_gene: TRBJ2-7
CDR3nt: TGTGCCATCAGGGAAGGGACAGGCTCCTACGAGCAGTACTTC
CDR3aa: CAIREGTGSYEQYF

d_gene: TRBD1
v_gene: TRBV19
abundance: NA
j_gene: TRBJ1-5
CDR3nt: TGTGCCAGTAGTCCTTCGGACAGGGCTCGGCCCCAGCATTTT
CDR3aa: CASSPSDRARPQHF

d_gene: TRBD1
v_gene: TRBV2
abundance: NA
j_gene: TRBJ2-1
CDR3nt: TGTGCCAGCAGTAAGGACAGGGCGAGCTCCTACAATGAGCAGTTCTTC
CDR3aa: CASSKDRASSYNEQFF

d_gene: TRBD2
v_gene: TRBV5-5
abundance: NA
j_gene: TRBJ2-1
CDR3nt: TGTGCCAGCAGCTTAGCGGGAAAGGGTGAGCAGTTCTTC
CDR3aa: CASSLAGKGEQFF

d_gene: NA
v_gene: TRBV3-1/TRBV3-2
abundance: NA
j_gene: TRBJ1-3
CDR3nt: TGTGCCAGCAGCCAAGCCGGGGACATATATTTT
CDR3aa: CASSQAGDIYF

d_gene: NA
v_gene: TRBV5-5
abundance: NA
j_gene: TRBJ1-2
CDR3nt: TGTGCCAGCACGCTGAGGGGGGAGGGAGCTAACTATGGCTACACCTTC
CDR3aa: CASTLRGEGANYGYTF

d_gene: TRBD1
v_gene: TRBV6-2/TRBV6-3
abundance: NA
j_gene: TRBJ1-2
CDR3nt: TGTGCCAGCAGTTCTCAATGGACAGGCGGAGCAGGTGGCTACACCTTC
CDR3aa: CASSSQWTGGAGGYTF

d_gene: TRBD1
v_gene: TRBV6-5
abundance: NA
j_gene: TRBJ1-4
CDR3nt: TGTGCCAGCAGTTACTCGACAGGGGATCATGAAAAACTGTTTTTT
CDR3aa: CASSYSTGDHEKLFF

d_gene: NA
v_gene: TRBV11-2
abundance: NA
j_gene: TRBJ2-5
CDR3nt: TGTGCCAGCAGCTCACAAGAGACCCAGTACTTC
CDR3aa: CASSSQETQYF

d_gene: NA
v_gene: TRBV29-1
abundance: NA
j_gene: TRBJ1-1
CDR3nt: TGCAGCGTTGAAGATCTCGCTGAAGCTTTCTTT
CDR3aa: CSVEDLAEAFF

d_gene: TRBD1
v_gene: TRBV5-4
abundance: NA
j_gene: TRBJ1-5
CDR3nt: TGTGCCAGCAGCCCAGCCCCGGCCAGGGGGCCTAGCAATCAGCCCCAGCATTTT
CDR3aa: CASSPAPARGPSNQPQHF

d_gene: NA
v_gene: TRBV5-8
abundance: NA
j_gene: TRBJ1-3
CDR3nt: TGTGCCAGCAGCTTGAAACCGCGTGGAAACACCATATATTTT
CDR3aa: CASSLKPRGNTIYF

d_gene: NA
v_gene: TRBV4-1
abundance: NA
j_gene: TRBJ2-1
CDR3nt: TGCGCCAGCAGCCAAGGTCTCTCGCGGGACTTCTACAATGAGCAGTTCTTC
CDR3aa: CASSQGLSRDFYNEQFF

d_gene: TRBD1
v_gene: TRBV18
abundance: NA
j_gene: TRBJ2-2
CDR3nt: TGTGCCAGCTCACCAGACAGGGAGAACACCGGGGAGCTGTTTTTT
CDR3aa: CASSPDRENTGELFF

d_gene: NA
v_gene: TRBV7-2
abundance: NA
j_gene: TRBJ2-3
CDR3nt: TGTGCCAGCAGCTCATATGGGGCGGCAAGCACAGATACGCAGTATTTT
CDR3aa: CASSSYGAASTDTQYF

d_gene: TRBD1
v_gene: TRBV6-5
abundance: NA
j_gene: TRBJ1-1
CDR3nt: TGTGCCAGCAGCCGGATTCAGGGGGCCACTGAAGCTTTCTTT
CDR3aa: CASSRIQGATEAFF

d_gene: NA
v_gene: TRBV28
abundance: NA
j_gene: TRBJ2-7
CDR3nt: TGTGCCAGCAGACAGGGACCCTACGAGCAGTACTTC
CDR3aa: CASRQGPYEQYF

d_gene: NA
v_gene: TRBV30
abundance: NA
j_gene: TRBJ1-2
CDR3nt: TGTGCCGGCAGGGTTAACTATGGCTACACCTTC
CDR3aa: CAGRVNYGYTF

d_gene: TRBD1
v_gene: TRBV27
abundance: NA
j_gene: TRBJ1-1
CDR3nt: TGTGCCAGCAGTATAGGGACAGGGGGAAACACTGAAGCTTTCTTT
CDR3aa: CASSIGTGGNTEAFF

d_gene: NA
v_gene: TRBV14
abundance: once
j_gene: TRBJ2-6
CDR3nt: TGTGCCAGCAGCCAGACAGGTCATGGCGTCCTGACTTTC
CDR3aa: CASSQTGHGVLTF

d_gene: TRBD2
v_gene: TRBV30
abundance: NA
j_gene: TRBJ2-3
CDR3nt: TGTGCCTTTAAGCGGGACCCCACAGATACGCAGTATTTT
CDR3aa: CAFKRDPTDTQYF

d_gene: NA
v_gene: TRBV10-3
abundance: NA
j_gene: TRBJ1-6
CDR3nt: TGTGCCATCAGTGGGGGCCTTAATAATTCACCCCTCCACTTT
CDR3aa: CAISGGLNNSPLHF

d_gene: TRBD2
v_gene: TRBV9
abundance: few
j_gene: TRBJ2-1
CDR3nt: TGTGCCAGCAGCGTAGGAGCGGGAGCTTACAATGAGCAGTTCTTC
CDR3aa: CASSVGAGAYNEQFF

d_gene: NA
v_gene: TRBV6-5
abundance: NA
j_gene: TRBJ2-6
CDR3nt: TGTGCCAGCAGTTACGCCCAGGGCTCTGGGGCCAACGTCCTGACTTTC
CDR3aa: CASSYAQGSGANVLTF

d_gene: NA
v_gene: TRBV3-1/TRBV3-2
abundance: NA
j_gene: TRBJ1-5
CDR3nt: TGTGCCAGCAGCCAAGATAGGCAGGGGAATCAGCCCCAGCATTTT
CDR3aa: CASSQDRQGNQPQHF

d_gene: TRBD1
v_gene: TRBV15
abundance: NA
j_gene: TRBJ2-3
CDR3nt: TGTGCCACCAGCAGAGACCCGGGACAGACAGATACGCAGTATTTT
CDR3aa: CATSRDPGQTDTQYF

d_gene: NA
v_gene: TRBV10-3
abundance: many
j_gene: TRBJ1-1
CDR3nt: TGTGCCATCAGTGATTACCCAGGGACTGAAGCTTTCTTT
CDR3aa: CAISDYPGTEAFF

d_gene: TRBD1
v_gene: TRBV6-5
abundance: NA
j_gene: TRBJ1-1
CDR3nt: TGTGCCAGCAGTTACCCGGACAGGGGAGGTTCTGAAGCTTTCTTT
CDR3aa: CASSYPDRGGSEAFF

d_gene: TRBD2
v_gene: TRBV7-2
abundance: NA
j_gene: TRBJ2-3
CDR3nt: TGTGCCAGCAGCTTCCGACTAGCGGGAGGTGCAGATACGCAGTATTTT
CDR3aa: CASSFRLAGGADTQYF

d_gene: NA
v_gene: TRBV19
abundance: NA
j_gene: TRBJ1-1
CDR3nt: TGTGCCAGTAGTATTGGGGCGAACACTGAAGCTTTCTTT
CDR3aa: CASSIGANTEAFF

d_gene: NA
v_gene: TRBV6-6
abundance: NA
j_gene: TRBJ2-7
CDR3nt: TGTGCCAGCAGCCCACCAGGGATTAGCTACGAGCAGTACTTC
CDR3aa: CASSPPGISYEQYF

d_gene: TRBD2
v_gene: TRBV12-3/TRBV12-4
abundance: NA
j_gene: TRBJ2-7
CDR3nt: TGTGCCAGCAGTCGACTAGCCCATCACGAGCAGTACTTC
CDR3aa: CASSRLAHHEQYF

d_gene: NA
v_gene: TRBV14
abundance: NA
j_gene: TRBJ2-3
CDR3nt: TGTGCCAGCAGCCATTCCAATGTGGTGGAATACCGGACCGGGGCAGATACGCAGTATTTT
CDR3aa: CASSHSNVVEYRTGADTQYF

d_gene: TRBD2
v_gene: TRBV28
abundance: NA
j_gene: TRBJ2-5
CDR3nt: TGTGCCAGCATTGTAGCGGGAGAAGAGACCCAGTACTTC
CDR3aa: CASIVAGEETQYF

d_gene: TRBD1
v_gene: TRBV4-3
abundance: NA
j_gene: TRBJ2-1
CDR3nt: TGCGCCAGCAGCCACACCCCGACAGGGACCTACAATGAGCAGTTCTTC
CDR3aa: CASSHTPTGTYNEQFF

d_gene: NA
v_gene: TRBV30
abundance: few
j_gene: TRBJ1-1
CDR3nt: TGTGCCTGGAGCAGAGGGGGGGGAAACACTGAAGCTTTCTTT
CDR3aa: CAWSRGGGNTEAFF

d_gene: TRBD2
v_gene: TRBV5-8
abundance: NA
j_gene: TRBJ2-3
CDR3nt: TGTGCCAGCAGCTTGGTGCTAGCGGCCCCCAATACGCAGTATTTT
CDR3aa: CASSLVLAAPNTQYF

d_gene: NA
v_gene: TRBV5-6
abundance: NA
j_gene: TRBJ2-7
CDR3nt: TGTGCCAGCAGCAGAATAGCGGACCCAACCTACGAGCAGTACTTC
CDR3aa: CASSRIADPTYEQYF

d_gene: TRBD1
v_gene: TRBV5-4
abundance: NA
j_gene: TRBJ1-3
CDR3nt: TGTGCCAGCAGCTTATCCTGGGACAGTGGAAACACCATATATTTT
CDR3aa: CASSLSWDSGNTIYF

d_gene: TRBD1
v_gene: TRBV7-8
abundance: NA
j_gene: TRBJ1-3
CDR3nt: TGTGCCAGCAGCTTCGGACAGGGGTCTGGAAACACCATATATTTT
CDR3aa: CASSFGQGSGNTIYF

d_gene: TRBD1
v_gene: TRBV19
abundance: NA
j_gene: TRBJ2-1
CDR3nt: TGTGCCAGTAGTATATCTGCAGGGGGCTCCTACAATGAGCAGTTCTTC
CDR3aa: CASSISAGGSYNEQFF

d_gene: NA
v_gene: TRBV27
abundance: NA
j_gene: TRBJ2-2
CDR3nt: TGTGCCAGCAGTTCTCTAGCGACCGGGGAGCTGTTTTTT
CDR3aa: CASSSLATGELFF

d_gene: TRBD1
v_gene: TRBV7-2
abundance: NA
j_gene: TRBJ1-1
CDR3nt: TGTGCCAGCAGCGCCCGACAGGGAAGGAACACTGAAGCTTTCTTT
CDR3aa: CASSARQGRNTEAFF